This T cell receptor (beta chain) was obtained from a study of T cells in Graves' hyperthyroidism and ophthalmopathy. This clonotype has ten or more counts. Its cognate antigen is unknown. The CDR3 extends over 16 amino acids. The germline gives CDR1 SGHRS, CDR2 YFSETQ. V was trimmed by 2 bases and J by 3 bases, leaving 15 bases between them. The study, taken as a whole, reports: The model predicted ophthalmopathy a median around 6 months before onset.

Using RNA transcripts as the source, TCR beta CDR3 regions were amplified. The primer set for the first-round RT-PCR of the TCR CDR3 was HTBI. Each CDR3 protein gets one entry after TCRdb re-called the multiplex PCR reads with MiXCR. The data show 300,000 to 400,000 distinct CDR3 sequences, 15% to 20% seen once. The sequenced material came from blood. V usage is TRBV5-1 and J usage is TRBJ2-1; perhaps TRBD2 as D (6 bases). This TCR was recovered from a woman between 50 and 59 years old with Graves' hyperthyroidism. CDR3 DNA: TGCGCCAGCAGCTTAGCCTCCGGGAGCTACTACAATGAGCAGTTCTTC. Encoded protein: CASSLASGSYYNEQFF.